Each of the 4 T cell receptor beta chains below was sequenced from the same sample in a study of tumor and adjacent non-tumor tissue in lung cancer. This sample's RNA came from whole unsorted tissue. TCRbeta libraries were built with three rounds of nested PCR, modified from ARM-PCR. TCRdb re-derived calls from the multiplex PCR reads in MiXCR, one entry per CDR3 protein. The data show 71,000 or so distinct CDR3 sequences, around 75% seen once. The specimen sequenced was lung tumor tissue. The receptor set was obtained from a woman in her fifties or sixties with non-small cell lung cancer.

This clonotype has ten or more counts. The V and J genes are TRBV4-1 and TRBJ2-7; TRBD1 is a possible D gene (6 bases). V was shortened by 1 base and J by 3 bases, with 16 bases between the two germline ends. CDR3 size: 16 residues. Germline V lookup: CDR1 MGHRA, CDR2 YSYEKL. CDR3 residues: CASSQVVGTSLYEQYF. CDR3 nucleotide sequence: TGCGCCAGCAGCCAAGTAGTCGGGACAAGCCTCTACGAGCAGTACTTC.

Remarks on this clonotype: The germline gene is not matched at one end of the junction; a read error may be the cause. This rearrangement joins TRBV4-2 to TRBJ2-3, with D tentatively TRBD2 (7 bases). CDR3 length: 16 amino acids. CDR1 LGHNA and CDR2 YNFKEQ come from the germline V gene. CDR3 nucleotide sequence: TGTGCCAGCAGCCTAGGGGGGGGACTTAGCACAGCTACGCAGTTTTTT. This translates into CASSLGGGLSTATQFF.

This clonotype was observed a handful of times. The germline gene is not matched at one end of the junction; a read error may be the cause. The chain links TRBV29-1 to TRBJ1-2; 7 bases map to TRBD1. Germline values: CDR1 SQVTM, CDR2 ANQGSEA. The CDR3 has 14 amino acids. CDR3 nucleotides: TGTGGCGTTGAAGTAGGACAGGCCCCCGGTGGCTACACCTTC. Its protein product is CGVEVGQAPGGYTF.

This chain links TRBV11-2 with TRBJ2-5; D is ambiguous. Trimming cost V 4 bases and J 4 bases, with 4 bases left between them. The CDR3 is 11 amino acids. In germline, CDR1 is SGHAT, CDR2 FQNNGV. DNA of the CDR3: TGTGCCAGCAGCTCGAGAGAGACCCAGTACTTC. It encodes CASSSRETQYF.